This T cell receptor (beta chain) was recorded in a study of T cell repertoires in cytomegalovirus infection. This clonotype was recorded a few times. The antigen remains unidentified. Broader study findings: HLA-C-restricted CMV clonotypes gave the most frequent clonotype in two of eight donors. People with CMV and the relevant HLA were identified by cumulative public TCR beta family frequency.

TCRdb fed the reads into MiXCR, producing one record per CDR3 protein. The sample consists of more than 150,000 distinct CDR3 sequences, roughly 27% of them appearing once. V dropped 5 bases and J dropped 0 bases, with 10 bases sitting between them. CDR3 length: 14 residues. Germline assignment: CDR1 SGHTA and CDR2 FQGNSA. Sequencing was performed on PBMCs. The genes are TRBV7-2 and TRBJ1-1; D is uncertain. This receptor was taken from a human donor in good health (CMV status not recorded). Some clones in this sample may be carry-over from other donors' samples. The CDR3 protein is CASSISGVNTEAFF. The CDR3 DNA follows: TGTGCCAGCAGCATAAGTGGGGTGAACACTGAAGCTTTCTTT.